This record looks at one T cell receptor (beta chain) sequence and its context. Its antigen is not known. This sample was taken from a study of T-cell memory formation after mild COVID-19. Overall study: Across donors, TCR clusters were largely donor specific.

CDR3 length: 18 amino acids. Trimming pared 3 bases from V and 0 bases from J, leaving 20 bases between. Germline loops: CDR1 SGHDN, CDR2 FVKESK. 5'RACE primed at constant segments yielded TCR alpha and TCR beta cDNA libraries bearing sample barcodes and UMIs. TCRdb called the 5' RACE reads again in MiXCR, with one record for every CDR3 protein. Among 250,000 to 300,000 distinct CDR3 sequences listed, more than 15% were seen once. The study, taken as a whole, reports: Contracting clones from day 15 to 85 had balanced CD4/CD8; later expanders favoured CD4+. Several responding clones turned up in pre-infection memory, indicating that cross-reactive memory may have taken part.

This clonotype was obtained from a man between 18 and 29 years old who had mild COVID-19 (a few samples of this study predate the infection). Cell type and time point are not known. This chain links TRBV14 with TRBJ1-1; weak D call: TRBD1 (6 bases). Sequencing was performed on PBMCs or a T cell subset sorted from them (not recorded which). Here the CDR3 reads CASSQPRDWTDLNTEAFF. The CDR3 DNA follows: TGTGCCAGCAGCCAGCCGAGGGACTGGACAGATTTGAACACTGAAGCTTTCTTT.